A single sample is the source of the 25 T cell receptor beta chains below, sequenced in a study of blood T cell repertoires in COVID-19. Using immunoSEQ multiplex PCR, the repertoire was profiled, and TCRdb retains in-frame clones only, with some absent. The sample consists of some 180,000 clones, roughly three quarters of them appearing once. Sequencing was carried out using peripheral blood. These receptors all come from a woman in her forties or fifties with active or convalescent COVID-19.

This chain uses TRBV5-1 with TRBJ2-7; 10 bases are shared with TRBD1. The CDR3 is 15 amino acids. Germline-derived CDR1 and CDR2 are SGHRS and YFSETQ. V shed 4 bases and J 5 bases; nucleotides not matched to a gene: 9. Here the CDR3 reads CASSLTGQGTHEQYF. The DNA of the CDR3 is TGCGCCAGCAGCCTGACGGGACAGGGGACCCACGAGCAGTACTTC.

The chain is built from TRBV30 and TRBJ2-5; TRBD2 agrees at 13 bases. V lost 0 bases, J lost 3 bases, and 10 bases stayed unmatched. There are 18 residues in the CDR3. Germline CDR1 reads GTSNPN; CDR2 reads SVGIG (reference sequence). DNA for the CDR3: TGTGCCTGGAGTGTATCGCGGACTAGCGGGGGCCGAGAAGAGACCCAGTACTTC. It is translated as CAWSVSRTSGGREETQYF.

V usage is TRBV6-5 and J usage is TRBJ2-1; 8 bases align to TRBD2. The CDR3 totals 15 residues. Germline CDR1 is MNHEY and CDR2 is SVGAGI. J lost 8 bases, V lost 2 bases, and 8 bases had no gene match. The DNA of the CDR3 is TGTGCCAGCAGTTACACCGGGGGGGGGCCTTATGAGCAGTTCTTC. This gives the protein CASSYTGGGPYEQFF.

This sequence joins TRBV18 and TRBJ2-3; D is perhaps TRBD1 (5 bases). Per germline, CDR1 KGHSH and CDR2 LQKENI. This CDR3 has 13 residues. V was cut by 4 bases and J by 4 bases, with 9 bases left in between. The CDR3 spells CASSRRAADTQYF. The CDR3 nucleotides read TGTGCCAGCTCACGCAGGGCTGCAGATACGCAGTATTTT.

As concerns this clone: Relative to the germline gene, one junction end is altered; a read error may explain this. The chain carries TRBV30 and TRBJ2-7; possible D gene TRBD1, 5 bases. CDR3 length equals 11 residues. The germline V gene has CDR1 GTSNPN and CDR2 SVGIG (reference sequence). This CDR3 is CAWSGGVERYF. The CDR3 bases are TGTGCCTGGAGTGGGGGCGTCGAGCGGTACTTC.

The chain combines TRBV4-2 with TRBJ2-7; the D gene is possibly TRBD1 (6 bases). Germline V CDR1 and CDR2: LGHNA, YNFKEQ. Trimming pared 0 bases from V and 5 bases from J, leaving 14 bases between. This CDR3 has 15 residues. The CDR3 loop reads CASSQEVDGTHEQYF. Written as DNA, the CDR3 is TGTGCCAGCAGCCAAGAGGTGGACGGGACACACGAGCAGTACTTC.

The chain has TRBV19 and TRBJ2-2; 7 nucleotides align to TRBD2. The CDR3 has 16 amino acids. V was pared by 8 bases and J by 1 base, with 10 bases of the junction left unmatched. Per germline, CDR1 LNHDA and CDR2 SQIVND (reference sequence). The CDR3 bases are TGTGCCAGTGCCTGGGGGTTAGCGGGGAACACCGGGGAGCTGTTTTTT. Its protein is CASAWGLAGNTGELFF.

V usage is TRBV19 and J usage is TRBJ2-1; D possibly corresponds to TRBD1 (7 bases). The CDR3 sequence is 13 residues long. V was trimmed by 9 bases and J by 4 bases, leaving 13 bases between them. Germline V lookup: CDR1 LNHDA, CDR2 SQIVND (reference sequence). The CDR3 DNA is TGTGCCAGCGCATCAGGGGGGTACAATGAGCAGTTCTTC. This encodes CASASGGYNEQFF.

This clone was found a few times. The genes are TRBV4-2 and TRBJ2-7; 15 positions match TRBD2. Per the germline V gene, CDR1 is LGHNA and CDR2 is YNFKEQ. V lost 4 bases and J lost 3; bases outside the gene matches: 10. CDR3 length: 18 amino acids. DNA for the CDR3: TGTGCCAGCAGCCGCGGACTAGCGGGAGGGCCTTGGGACTACGAGCAGTACTTC. Protein: CASSRGLAGGPWDYEQYF.

V usage is TRBV7-2 and J usage is TRBJ2-1; a possible D gene is TRBD2 (6 bases). Trimming removed 4 bases from V and 7 bases from J, with 14 bases in between. The germline V gene encodes CDR1 SGHTA and CDR2 FQGNSA. The CDR3 totals 14 residues. CDR3 coding DNA: TGTGCCAGCAGCTGGGCCGCGGAGGGAAATGAGCAGTTCTTC. The encoded protein is CASSWAAEGNEQFF.

This clone has a handful of counts. The CDR3 coding sequence is TGTGCCAGCAGCGCGGAGGGGTGGGCTGGCACAGATACGCAGTATTTT. Residues: CASSAEGWAGTDTQYF. V and J are TRBV9 and TRBJ2-3; D is possibly TRBD2 (6 bases). This CDR3 is 16 amino acids long. Trimming cost V 3 bases and J 1 base, with 15 bases left between them. Germline V gene lookup returns CDR1 SGDLS and CDR2 YYNGEE. The entire variable domain, with the rest obtained from reference TRBV9 and TRBJ2-3, is as follows: DSGVTQTPKHLITATGQRVTLRCSPRSGDLSVYWYQQSLDQGLQFLIQYYNGEERAKGNILERFSAQQFPDLHSELNLSSLELGDSALYFCASSAEGWAGTDTQYFGPGTRLTVL.

The CDR3, as DNA: TGTGCCAGCAGCTTGACAGGGGGAGCAGATACGCAGTATTTT. Protein product: CASSLTGGADTQYF. The rearrangement links TRBV5-8 to TRBJ2-3, with 8 bases fitting TRBD1. With V trimmed by 1 base and J by 4 bases, 2 bases remained unmatched. Germline V gene lookup returns CDR1 SGHTS and CDR2 YDEGEE. This CDR3 spans 14 amino acids.

This clone has just one count. CDR3 bases: TGTGCCAGACCCAACGAGGGGGATCAGCCCCAGCATTTT. Translation: CARPNEGDQPQHF. The V call is TRBV6-5, the J call TRBJ1-5; possible D gene TRBD1, 6 bases. Trimming cost V 9 bases and J 5 bases, with 14 bases left between them. Germline values: CDR1 MNHEY, CDR2 SVGAGI. The CDR3 is 13 amino acids.

V gene TRBV5-1 combines with J gene TRBJ2-7; 10 bases agree with TRBD1. This CDR3 contains 15 residues. Germline V CDR1 and CDR2: SGHRS, YFSETQ. V lost 4 bases, J lost 5 bases, and 9 bases stayed unmatched. CDR3 amino acids: CASSPRDRGMDEQYF. CDR3 DNA sequence: TGCGCCAGCAGCCCCCGGGACAGGGGAATGGACGAGCAGTACTTC.

The chain links TRBV6-5 to TRBJ1-6; TRBD1 is a possible D gene (6 bases). Deletions cut 2 bases from V and 7 bases from J, with 15 bases between. Looked up from germline, CDR1 is MNHEY and CDR2 is SVGAGI. The CDR3 is 16 residues long. The CDR3 protein is CASSYRGFPSNSPLHF. Written as DNA, the CDR3 is TGTGCCAGCAGTTACAGGGGGTTCCCATCGAATTCACCCCTCCACTTT.

V and J are TRBV6-6 and TRBJ2-5; possible D gene TRBD1, 6 bases. Germline values: CDR1 MNHNY, CDR2 SVGAGI (reference sequence). V was pared by 7 bases and J by 5 bases, with 14 bases between. The CDR3 runs 13 residues. The CDR3 spells CASTHRVFETQYF. The CDR3, as DNA: TGTGCCAGCACTCACAGGGTATTCGAGACCCAGTACTTC.

This clone has a handful of counts. This chain connects TRBV18 to TRBJ2-7, with D possibly matching TRBD1 (5 bases). Germline CDR1 and CDR2: KGHSH and LQKENI. CDR3 size: 16 residues. V was clipped by 3 bases and J by 2 bases, with 17 bases between them. CDR3 DNA sequence: TGTGCCAGCTCACCCTCAGGGTCGTATCAGGCCTACGAGCAGTACTTC. This encodes CASSPSGSYQAYEQYF.

The rearrangement links TRBV5-3 to TRBJ1-6; perhaps TRBD1 as D (5 bases). TRBV5-3 is reported as an ORF; its role is uncertain. The CDR3 extends over 13 amino acids. Trimming removed 0 bases from V and 8 bases from J, with 6 bases in between. The CDR3 reads CARSLGGDSPLHF. Written as DNA, the CDR3 is TGTGCCAGAAGCTTGGGGGGGGATTCACCCCTCCACTTT.

The chain joins TRBV30 to TRBJ1-5; TRBD1 agrees at 9 bases. The V segment lost 5 bases and the J segment 6 bases; nucleotides outside the gene matches: 5. Germline CDR1 is GTSNPN and CDR2 is SVGIG (reference sequence). CDR3 length equals 13 residues. For the CDR3, the DNA is TGTGCCTGGGGACAGGGGTTCGGTCAGCCCCAGCATTTT. Translated, it gives CAWGQGFGQPQHF.

The rearrangement links TRBV27 to TRBJ1-2; D is unclear. The V and J ends lost 2 bases and 3 bases respectively, with 10 bases between them. The CDR3 is 14 residues long. Per germline, CDR1 MNHEY and CDR2 SMNVEV (reference sequence). This CDR3 is CASSLTPGHYGYTF. In DNA form, the CDR3 reads TGTGCCAGCAGTTTAACTCCGGGTCACTATGGCTACACCTTC.

The chain joins TRBV6-5 to TRBJ1-1, with 12 positions matching TRBD1. The CDR3 contains 15 residues. Germline values: CDR1 MNHEY, CDR2 SVGAGI. Unmatched junction bases numbered 6, after V lost 5 bases and J lost 5 bases. The CDR3 here is CASSLGQGAGTEAFF. The CDR3, as DNA: TGTGCCAGCAGTCTGGGACAGGGGGCAGGAACTGAAGCTTTCTTT.

This chain joins TRBV9 and TRBJ2-5; 10 bases are a match to TRBD1. Germline CDR1 is SGDLS and CDR2 is YYNGEE. The CDR3 length is 14 residues. V shed 2 bases, J shed 3 bases, and the junction held 1 base outside the gene matches. The CDR3 DNA reads as TGTGCCAGCAGCGTCGGACAGGGGGAAGAGACCCAGTACTTC. Translating it yields CASSVGQGEETQYF.

This clone was observed a handful of times. The V gene is TRBV5-8, the J gene TRBJ1-2; no reliable D call. The CDR3 covers 14 residues. Germline V gene data show CDR1 as SGHTS and CDR2 as YDEGEE. With 0 bases removed from V and 8 bases from J, the gap between germline ends came to 14 bases. The CDR3 region has the DNA TGTGCCAGCAGCTTGGGTGGGATTCTAGCGGGCTACACCTTC. This codes for CASSLGGILAGYTF.

This chain uses TRBV18 with TRBJ2-1; a possible D gene is TRBD2 (6 bases). CDR3 size: 17 residues. Germline CDR1 KGHSH, CDR2 LQKENI. V lost 2 bases and J lost 0, with 14 bases in between. CDR3 residues: CASSPEGRWSSYNEQFF. The CDR3 nucleotides read TGTGCCAGCTCACCAGAGGGGAGGTGGAGCTCCTACAATGAGCAGTTCTTC.

The genes are TRBV15 and TRBJ1-6; 8 bases align to TRBD1. The CDR3 has 16 residues. The germline CDR1 and CDR2 sequences are LNHNV and YYDKDF (reference sequence). Unmatched junction bases numbered 6, after V lost 2 bases and J lost 6 bases. The CDR3 sequence is CATSRTGQGGNSPLHF. The CDR3 DNA sequence: TGTGCCACCAGCAGAACCGGACAGGGCGGTAATTCACCCCTCCACTTT.